The rows below give T cell receptor beta chains drawn from one sample of a study of tissue T cells after allogeneic stem cell transplantation. Generated by immunoSEQ multiplex PCR, the TCRdb table keeps only in-frame clones and is missing some. There are under 50,000 clones in the sample; roughly 89% occur only once, and 3.8% lies in the top ten. Sample: blood, taken before transplantation. Source of these receptors: a woman aged 35-75 years who later had graft-versus-host disease after an allogeneic stem cell transplant. Both conserved end residues are part of each CDR3.

cdr3_length	v_call	cdr3_aa
13	TRBV19	CASSMGATDTQYF
13	TRBV30	CAWSPGSTDTQYF
15	TRBV15	CATSRDGRVHYGYTF
15	TRBV27	CASSLQGLSNQPQHF
17	TRBV28	CASSSPARNLVTDTQYF
11	TRBV6-2/TRBV6-3	CASSILEGYTF
11	TRBV5-5	CASSFGEKLFF
14	TRBV9	CASSVGHGTWEAFF
13	TRBV7-9	CASSLGQGTEAFF
11	TRBV27	CASSEGDTQYF
14	TRBV11-2	CASSPRDRGLGKYF
14	TRBV7-9	CASSWYRGENTIYF
14	TRBV4-3	CASSQPDRGTPLHF
13	TRBV7-9	CASSLGTVNEQFF
13	TRBV28	CASRGTPAYEQYF